This TCR beta chain was documented in a study of beta chain features in type 1 diabetes. Turning to the study itself: Patients shared similar age, gender and cell yields with healthy donors. Study findings and constraints: Patients showed naive, central memory and Treg TCRB repertoires that appeared more similar than those of healthy donors. More deletions and fewer insertions at VDJ junctions were found in patients with type 1 diabetes. Because the template was cDNA, high-expressing cells might be over-represented. Type 1 diabetes patients had moderately but significantly shorter TCRB CDR3s in all four CD4+ subsets.

Expressed TCRB transcripts were sequenced because the entire RNA isolate underwent reverse transcription. Sequenced by immunoSEQ multiplex PCR; TCRdb stores in-frame clones only, minus some. This table has about 660,000 clones, around 15% appearing once. Trimming removed 5 bases from V and 3 bases from J, with 5 bases in between. Germline V CDR1 and CDR2: MNHNY, SVGAGI (reference sequence). The CDR3 is 11 amino acids. Details on this clone: Its antigen is unidentified.

The source is a man between 18 and 35 years old with type 1 diabetes. Material: naive CD4+ T cells from blood. The chain employs TRBV6-6 and TRBJ2-7; D not certain. CDR3: CASSTDYEQYF. The CDR3 DNA follows: TGTGCCAGCAGTACAGACTACGAGCAGTACTTC.